Shown below are 5 T cell receptor beta chains from a single sample sequenced in a study of CD8+ T cells in alopecia areata. Sequencing relied on a cDNA template that was reverse transcribed from extracted RNA. Here immunoSEQ multiplex PCR was the method, and the copy in TCRdb shows in-frame clones only, minus some. This table holds 130,000 to 150,000 clones, 87% found once. Sequences were derived from CD8+ T cells sorted from blood, sampled at week 0. Source of these receptors: a human donor with alopecia areata.

V and J are TRBV27 and TRBJ2-5; tentatively, D is TRBD1 or TRBD2 (5 bases each). Near its end, the DNA agrees better with TRBJ2-7, so the J call may be wrong. CDR1 and CDR2 (germline): MNHEY, SMNVEV (reference sequence). The CDR3 has 14 amino acids. CDR3 amino acids: CASKEADTTYEQYF. CDR3 sequence (DNA): TGTGCCAGCAAGGAAGCGGACACTACCTACGAGCAGTACTTC.

The rearrangement uses TRBV5-1 and TRBJ2-7, with 9 bases matching TRBD1. The CDR3 is 16 amino acids. Unmatched junction bases numbered 8, after V lost 0 bases and J lost 4 bases. CDR1 SGHRS and CDR2 YFSETQ come from the germline V gene. The CDR3 nucleotides read TGCGCCAGCAGCTTGGGAACGGGACAGGGTAGATACGAGCAGTACTTC. Translating it yields CASSLGTGQGRYEQYF.

The genes are TRBV5-6 and TRBJ1-2, with a tentative D call TRBD1 (6 bases). The CDR3 extends over 18 amino acids. V was cut by 4 bases and J by 6 bases, with 28 bases left in between. In germline, CDR1 is SGHDT, CDR2 YYEEEE. The CDR3 protein is CASSPPHGGGARRNGYTF. The CDR3 DNA reads TGTGCCAGCAGCCCTCCTCACGGCGGGGGCGCAAGAAGGAATGGCTACACCTTC.

J is TRBJ2-1 and V is TRBV6-6; D perhaps matches TRBD2 (6 bases). V was cut by 2 bases and J by 8 bases, with 19 bases left in between. Germline V gives CDR1 MNHNY, CDR2 SVGAGI (reference sequence). CDR3 length equals 16 residues. As DNA, the CDR3 is TGTGCCAGCAGTTACCCGGGACTGAGAACGGGGCATGAGCAGTTCTTC. This translates into CASSYPGLRTGHEQFF.

The V gene is TRBV11-3, the J gene TRBJ2-7; D possibly uses TRBD1 or TRBD2 (5 bases each). Germline V gene sequence: CDR1 SGHNT, CDR2 YENEEA. Between the trimmed V and J ends, which lost 1 base and 6 bases, there was a span of 10 bases. This CDR3 region has 13 residues. CDR3 coding DNA: TGTGCCAGCAGCTTAGTTGCCGGGGCCGAGCAGTACTTC. Translating gives CASSLVAGAEQYF.